The next 8 T cell receptor beta chains were all read from a single sample in a study of beta chain features in type 1 diabetes (dated by TCRdb to between 2017 and 2018). What these receptors recognize is not known. Paper-wide results and their limitations: Type 1 diabetes patients showed a moderate but significant shortening of TCRB CDR3 length in all four CD4+ subsets.

The method was the immunoSEQ multiplex PCR assay. All of the isolated RNA was reverse transcribed with the High Capacity cDNA Reverse Transcription Kit, so expressed TCRB transcripts were sequenced. As stored in TCRdb, this immuneACCESS dataset retains in-frame rearrangements with V and J assigned. A fraction of the clones does not appear; measured against another copy, unresolved V genes explain less than half of the discrepancy, and the remainder lacks a known reason. Across this sample there are around 150,000 clones, with 6.5% to 8.5% seen only once. 0.54% of the sample comes from the top ten. The sample consisted of central memory CD4+ T cells from blood. The receptors here all came from a woman between 18 and 30 years old with type 1 diabetes.

The chain has TRBV6-6 and TRBJ1-5; 7 nucleotides align to TRBD1. V dropped 5 bases and J dropped 4; count of bases not matched to a gene: 5. The CDR3 has 14 residues. From germline, CDR1 is MNHNY and CDR2 SVGAGI (reference sequence). CDR3 in DNA: TGTGCCAGCAGTGCTTCAGGGGGTAATCAGCCCCAGCATTTT. As protein: CASSASGGNQPQHF.

This clone was recorded a few times. The chain joins TRBV28 to TRBJ1-2; TRBD1 matches 10 bases. Looked up from germline, CDR1 is MDHEN and CDR2 is SYDVKM. The trim removed 5 bases at V and 4 bases at J, leaving 13 bases unmatched. CDR3 size: 17 residues. CDR3 nucleotides: TGTGCCAGCAGTCCGCCCGTGGGACAGGGGAGCCCCTATGGCTACACCTTC. Translation: CASSPPVGQGSPYGYTF.

The V call is TRBV6-5, the J call TRBJ2-6; 8 bases match TRBD1. The CDR3 length is 15 residues. V shed 5 bases, J shed 0 bases, and the junction held 0 bases outside the gene matches. The germline V gene encodes CDR1 MNHEY and CDR2 SVGAGI. The chain's CDR3 is CASSTGGSGANVLTF. As DNA, the CDR3 is TGTGCCAGCAGTACAGGGGGCTCTGGGGCCAACGTCCTGACTTTC.

This clone was seen a few times. The chain uses TRBV7-2 and TRBJ2-4; a weak D match, TRBD1 (6 bases). The V end lost 7 bases, the J end lost 7 bases, and 14 bases lay between the germline ends. This CDR3 has 13 amino acids. Germline CDR1 reads SGHTA; CDR2 reads FQGNSA. The CDR3 DNA is TGTGCCAGCAAAACCCGGACAGAGAACATTCAGTACTTC. The encoded protein is CASKTRTENIQYF.

V gene TRBV7-3 combines with J gene TRBJ2-1; TRBD2 aligns across 8 bases. The CDR3 is 15 residues long. With V trimmed by 5 bases and J by 8 bases, 11 bases remained unmatched. Germline V CDR1 and CDR2: SGHTA, FQGTGA. In DNA, the CDR3 is TGTGCCAGCAGCCCGTCGGGGGGGAGGGGTGATGAGCAGTTCTTC. This translates into CASSPSGGRGDEQFF. The entire variable domain, with the rest obtained from reference TRBV7-3 and TRBJ2-1, is as follows: GAGVSQTPSNKVTEKGKYVELRCDPISGHTALYWYRQSLGQGPEFLIYFQGTGAADDSGLPNDRFFAVRPEGSVSTLKIQRTERGDSAVYLCASSPSGGRGDEQFFGPGTRLTVL.

The table lists this clone with a few counts. This sequence joins TRBV9 and TRBJ2-5; D possibly corresponds to TRBD1 (7 bases). Germline CDR1 is SGDLS and CDR2 is YYNGEE. V lost 3 bases to trimming and J lost 4 bases, with 13 bases between them. The CDR3 length is 14 residues. CDR3 nucleotides: TGTGCCAGCAGCGCTACCCAGGGGGGAGAGACCCAGTACTTC. This codes for CASSATQGGETQYF.

This clone was counted a few times. The chain joins TRBV5-5 to TRBJ1-5; unclear D gene. V dropped 0 bases and J dropped 1 base, with 8 bases sitting between them. Germline CDR1 reads SGHKS; CDR2 reads YYEKEE (reference sequence). There are 15 residues in the CDR3. The CDR3 is CASSLVYGSNQPQHF. CDR3 nucleotides: TGTGCCAGCAGCTTGGTGTACGGGAGCAATCAGCCCCAGCATTTT. Drawing the rest from reference TRBV5-5 and TRBJ1-5, the complete variable domain is DAGVTQSPTHLIKTRGQQVTLRCSPISGHKSVSWYQQVLGQGPQFIFQYYEKEERGRGNFPDRFSARQFPNYSSELNVNALLLGDSALYLCASSLVYGSNQPQHFGDGTRLSIL.

V usage is TRBV4-3 and J usage is TRBJ2-6, with TRBD2 as a possible D gene (6 bases). Trimming left V 0 bases short and J 2 bases short, with 14 bases between. The V gene's germline CDR1 is LGHNA and CDR2 YSLEER. This CDR3 spans 18 amino acids. The CDR3 DNA reads as TGCGCCAGCAGCCAAGATCCCCGATGGGGGGCTGGGGCCAACGTCCTGACTTTC. It codes for CASSQDPRWGAGANVLTF.